This TCR beta chain was sequenced in a study of OX40 agonist ivuxolimab in advanced cancers. Study information: An agonistic human IgG2 monoclonal antibody against OX40 (CD134) was given. Partial response was recorded in three patients: one hepatocellular carcinoma and two cutaneous melanoma cases. General observations from the study: CD4+ and CD8+ blood T cells expanded clonally by week 6 at 0.1 to 3.0 mg/kg. In CD8+ T cells, expanded clones were on average more numerous than in CD4+.

Germline V gene sequence: CDR1 MDHEN, CDR2 SYDVKM. The CDR3 covers 14 residues. Trimming removed 2 bases at V and 7 bases at J, with 14 bases between. In regard to this clone: Antigen specificity is unknown.

TCRdb's copy holds only in-frame clones and misses some; the assay was immunoSEQ multiplex PCR. The sample carries tens of thousands of clones, about 90% recorded once. Here the sequenced sample was CD4+ or CD8+ T cells sorted from blood, taken in a trial of the OX40 agonist ivuxolimab. The genes are TRBV28 and TRBJ1-2; D uncertain. The clonotype was recovered from an adult with an advanced solid tumor such as melanoma, head and neck, liver or kidney cancer. In DNA, the CDR3 is TGTGCCAGCAGTTTAGGGGTAACCTATCGTGGCTACACCTTC. Amino acid sequence: CASSLGVTYRGYTF.